This T cell receptor beta chain was recorded in a study of beta chain features in type 1 diabetes. Notes on the study in general: Shorter TCRB CDR3s, moderately but significantly so, marked every one of the four CD4+ subsets in Type 1 diabetes patients. These data did not resolve whether HLA type affects TCRB rearrangement.

Expressed TCRB transcripts were sequenced after all isolated RNA was converted to cDNA. Generated by immunoSEQ multiplex PCR, the TCRdb table keeps only in-frame clones and is missing some. The data hold approximately 170,000 clones, with more than 60% observed a single time. CD45RO/CCR7/CD25/CD127/CD95/CD27 separated CD4+ naive, central memory, regulatory and stem cell-like memory cells by sorting. The CDR3 is 17 residues long. Trimming removed 1 base at V and 6 bases at J, with 20 bases between. Germline loops: CDR1 SGHTA, CDR2 FQGNSA. This clone came up once. The antigen is unknown. The TCR originated in a man aged 25-45 years with type 1 diabetes. V gene TRBV7-2 combines with J gene TRBJ2-3, with a possible D match to TRBD2 (6 bases). Material for sequencing was naive CD4+ T cells from blood. DNA of the CDR3: TGTGCCAGCAGCTTAGAAGGCGGAGGACTAAGCTTGGATACGCAGTATTTT. It translates to CASSLEGGGLSLDTQYF.